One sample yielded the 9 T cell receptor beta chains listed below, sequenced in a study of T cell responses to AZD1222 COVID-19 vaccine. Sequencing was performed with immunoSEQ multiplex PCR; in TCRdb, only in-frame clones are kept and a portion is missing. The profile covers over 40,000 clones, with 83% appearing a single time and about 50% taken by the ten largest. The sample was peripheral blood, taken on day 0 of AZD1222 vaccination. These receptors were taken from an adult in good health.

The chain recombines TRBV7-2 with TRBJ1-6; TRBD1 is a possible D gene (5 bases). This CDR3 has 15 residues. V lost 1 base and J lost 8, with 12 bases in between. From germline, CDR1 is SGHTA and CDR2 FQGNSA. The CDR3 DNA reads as TGTGCCAGCAGCTTAGAAAAGGGACGCTATTCACCCCTCCACTTT. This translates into CASSLEKGRYSPLHF.

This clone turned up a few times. The CDR3 region has the DNA TGTGCCAGTAGTACCCATGCCGGGACTGGGAATTCCTACGAGCAGTACTTC. Protein: CASSTHAGTGNSYEQYF. This chain connects TRBV19 to TRBJ2-7; possibly TRBD2 for D (6 bases). The V end was cut by 4 bases, the J end by 1 base, with 20 bases between. The length of the CDR3 is 17 residues. CDR1 LNHDA and CDR2 SQIVND come from the germline V gene (reference sequence).

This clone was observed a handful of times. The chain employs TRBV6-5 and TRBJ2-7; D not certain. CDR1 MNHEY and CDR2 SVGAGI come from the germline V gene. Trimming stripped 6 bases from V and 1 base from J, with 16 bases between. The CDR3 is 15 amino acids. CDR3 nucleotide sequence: TGTGCCAGCAGGGAGCAGTCCAGCTTTTCCTACGAGCAGTACTTC. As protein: CASREQSSFSYEQYF.

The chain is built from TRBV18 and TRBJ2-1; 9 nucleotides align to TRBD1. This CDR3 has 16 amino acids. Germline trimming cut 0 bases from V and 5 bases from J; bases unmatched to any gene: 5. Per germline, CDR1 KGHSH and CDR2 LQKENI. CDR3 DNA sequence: TGTGCCAGCTCACCACCGAACAGGGGGCCCAACAATGAGCAGTTCTTC. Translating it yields CASSPPNRGPNNEQFF.

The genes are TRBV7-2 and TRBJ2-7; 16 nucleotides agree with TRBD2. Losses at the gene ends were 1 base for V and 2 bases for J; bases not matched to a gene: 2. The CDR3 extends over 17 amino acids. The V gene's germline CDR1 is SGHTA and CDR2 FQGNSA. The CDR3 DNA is TGTGCCAGCAGCTTAGGTGGGACTAGCGGGGGGGCCTACGAGCAGTACTTC. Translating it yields CASSLGGTSGGAYEQYF.

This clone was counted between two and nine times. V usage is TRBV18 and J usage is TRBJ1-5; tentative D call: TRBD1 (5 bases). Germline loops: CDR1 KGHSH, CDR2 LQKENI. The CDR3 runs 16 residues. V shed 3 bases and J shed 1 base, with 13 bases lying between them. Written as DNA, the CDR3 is TGTGCCAGCTCACCTCTCGGGGGAGTGAGCAATCAGCCCCAGCATTTT. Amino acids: CASSPLGGVSNQPQHF.

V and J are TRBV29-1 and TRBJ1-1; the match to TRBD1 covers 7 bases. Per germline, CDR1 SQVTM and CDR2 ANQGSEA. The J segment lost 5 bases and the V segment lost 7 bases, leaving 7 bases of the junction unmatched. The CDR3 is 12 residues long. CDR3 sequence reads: CSADNRGTEAFF. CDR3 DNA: TGCAGCGCCGATAACAGGGGTACTGAAGCTTTCTTT. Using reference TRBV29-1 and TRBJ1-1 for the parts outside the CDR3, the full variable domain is SAVISQKPSRDICQRGTSLTIQCQVDSQVTMMFWYRQQPGQSLTLIATANQGSEATYESGFVIDKFPISRPNLTFSTLTVSNMSPEDSSIYLCSADNRGTEAFFGQGTRLTVV.

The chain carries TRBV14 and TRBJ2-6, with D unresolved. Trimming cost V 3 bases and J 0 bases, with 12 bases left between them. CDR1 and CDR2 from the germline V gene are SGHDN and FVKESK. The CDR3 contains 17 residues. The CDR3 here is CASSQVGAPSGANVLTF. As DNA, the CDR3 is TGTGCCAGCAGCCAGGTCGGCGCCCCCTCTGGGGCCAACGTCCTGACTTTC.

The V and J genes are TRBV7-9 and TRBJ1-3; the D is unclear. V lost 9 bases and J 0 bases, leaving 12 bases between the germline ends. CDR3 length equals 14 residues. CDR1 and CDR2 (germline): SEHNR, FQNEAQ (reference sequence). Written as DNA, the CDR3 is TGTGCCAGTTTGTCAGGAACCTCTGGAAACACCATATATTTT. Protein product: CASLSGTSGNTIYF.